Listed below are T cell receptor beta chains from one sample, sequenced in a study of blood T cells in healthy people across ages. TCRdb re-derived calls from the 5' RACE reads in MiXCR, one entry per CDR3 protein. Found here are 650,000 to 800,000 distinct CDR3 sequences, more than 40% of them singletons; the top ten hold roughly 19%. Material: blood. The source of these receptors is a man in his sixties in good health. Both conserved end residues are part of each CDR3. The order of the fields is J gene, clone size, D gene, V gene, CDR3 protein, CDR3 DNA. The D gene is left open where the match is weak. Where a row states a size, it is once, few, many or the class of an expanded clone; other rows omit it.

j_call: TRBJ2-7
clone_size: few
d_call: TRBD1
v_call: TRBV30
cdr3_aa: CAWSFIDRAPEQYF
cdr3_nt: TGTGCCTGGAGTTTCATCGACAGGGCTCCCGAGCAGTACTTC

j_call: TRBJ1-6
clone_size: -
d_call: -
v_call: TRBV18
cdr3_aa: CASSQLAGPDNSPLHF
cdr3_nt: TGTGCCAGCTCCCAGCTGGCAGGGCCGGATAATTCACCCCTCCACTTT

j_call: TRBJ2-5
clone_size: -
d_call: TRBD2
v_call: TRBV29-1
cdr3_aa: CSVEGRGGRTDEQYF
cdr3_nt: TGCAGCGTTGAGGGGCGGGGCGGGAGAACGGATGAGCAGTACTTC

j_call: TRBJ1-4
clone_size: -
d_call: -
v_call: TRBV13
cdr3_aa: CASSLRGGGEKLFF
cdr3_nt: TGTGCCAGCAGCCTACGAGGAGGCGGTGAAAAACTGTTTTTT

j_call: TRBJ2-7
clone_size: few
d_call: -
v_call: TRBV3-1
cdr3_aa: CASSQGGTTTSEQYF
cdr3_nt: TGTGCCAGCAGCCAAGGTGGGACAACTACTTCGGAGCAGTACTTC

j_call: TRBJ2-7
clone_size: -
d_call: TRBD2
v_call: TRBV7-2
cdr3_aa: CASSGLAGYYEQYF
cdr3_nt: TGTGCCAGCAGCGGGCTAGCGGGGTACTACGAGCAGTACTTC

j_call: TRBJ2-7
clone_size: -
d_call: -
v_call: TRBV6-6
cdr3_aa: CASSASESYEQYF
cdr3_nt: TGTGCCAGCAGTGCTAGTGAGTCCTACGAGCAGTACTTC

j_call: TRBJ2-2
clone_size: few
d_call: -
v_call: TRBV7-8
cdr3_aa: CASSLSAGELFF
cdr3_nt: TGTGCCAGCAGCTTATCGGCCGGGGAGCTGTTTTTT

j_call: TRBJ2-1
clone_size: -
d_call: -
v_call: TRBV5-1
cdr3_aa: CASSLDPRGTYNEQFF
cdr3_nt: TGCGCCAGCAGCTTGGATCCCAGGGGCACCTACAATGAGCAGTTCTTC

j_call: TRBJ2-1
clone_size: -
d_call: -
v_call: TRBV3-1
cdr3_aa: CASSQDGLARDEQFF
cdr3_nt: TGTGCCAGCAGCCAAGATGGATTAGCGCGGGATGAGCAGTTCTTC

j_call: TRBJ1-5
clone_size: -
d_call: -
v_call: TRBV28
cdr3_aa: CASSLWGERNQPQHF
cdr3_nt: TGTGCCAGCAGTTTATGGGGGGAGAGGAATCAGCCCCAGCATTTT

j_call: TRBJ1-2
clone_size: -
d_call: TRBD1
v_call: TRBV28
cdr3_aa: CASRTGDFRGYGYTF
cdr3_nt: TGTGCCAGCAGGACAGGGGACTTCAGGGGTTATGGCTACACCTTC

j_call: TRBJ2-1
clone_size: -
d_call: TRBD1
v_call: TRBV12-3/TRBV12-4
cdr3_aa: CASRSTGGRSYNEQFF
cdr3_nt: TGTGCCAGCAGGTCCACAGGGGGCCGGTCCTACAATGAGCAGTTCTTC

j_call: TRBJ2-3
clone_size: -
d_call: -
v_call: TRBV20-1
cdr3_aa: CSARRLTSTDTQYF
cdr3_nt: TGCAGTGCTAGGCGTCTTACTAGCACAGATACGCAGTATTTT

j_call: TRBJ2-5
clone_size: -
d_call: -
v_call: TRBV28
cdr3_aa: CASNSRTKGTQETQYF
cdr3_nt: TGTGCCAGCAACTCTCGGACGAAGGGGACCCAAGAGACCCAGTACTTC

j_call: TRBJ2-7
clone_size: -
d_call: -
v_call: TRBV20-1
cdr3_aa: CSARDSGKGTCEQYF
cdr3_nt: TGCAGTGCTAGAGATTCGGGGAAAGGCACCTGCGAGCAGTACTTC

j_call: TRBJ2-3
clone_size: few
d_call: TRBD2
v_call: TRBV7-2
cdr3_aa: CASSSHTSGVGTDTQYF
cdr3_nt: TGTGCCAGCAGCTCGCATACTAGCGGGGTTGGCACAGATACGCAGTATTTT

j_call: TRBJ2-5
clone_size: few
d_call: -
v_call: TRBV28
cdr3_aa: CASQTGPETQYF
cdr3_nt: TGTGCCAGCCAGACAGGACCAGAGACCCAGTACTTC

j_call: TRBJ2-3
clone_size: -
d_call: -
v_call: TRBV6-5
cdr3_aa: CASNQAGPHHTQYF
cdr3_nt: TGTGCCAGCAACCAGGCCGGGCCACACCATACGCAGTATTTT

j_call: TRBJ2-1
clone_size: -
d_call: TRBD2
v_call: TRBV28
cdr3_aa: CASSSSGRRNEQFF
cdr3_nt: TGTGCCAGCAGTTCTAGCGGGAGGCGCAATGAGCAGTTCTTC

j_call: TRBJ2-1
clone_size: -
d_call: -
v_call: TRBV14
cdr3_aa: CASSLQIGYEQFF
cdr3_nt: TGTGCCAGCAGCCTTCAGATAGGTTATGAGCAGTTCTTC

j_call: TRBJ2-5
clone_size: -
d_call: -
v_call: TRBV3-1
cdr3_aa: CASSQRLYQETQYF
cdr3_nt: TGTGCCAGCAGCCAAAGACTTTACCAAGAGACCCAGTACTTC

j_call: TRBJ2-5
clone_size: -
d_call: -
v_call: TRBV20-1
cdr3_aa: CSARSLQTYQETQYF
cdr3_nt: TGCAGTGCCAGGTCCCTCCAGACGTACCAAGAGACCCAGTACTTC

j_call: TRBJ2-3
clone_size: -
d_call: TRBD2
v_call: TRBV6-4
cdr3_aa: CASSDGTSGTQYF
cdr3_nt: TGTGCCAGCAGTGATGGGACTAGCGGGACGCAGTATTTT

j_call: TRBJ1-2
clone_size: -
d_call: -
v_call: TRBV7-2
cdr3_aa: CASSFENYGYTF
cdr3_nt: TGTGCCAGCAGCTTTGAGAACTATGGCTACACCTTC

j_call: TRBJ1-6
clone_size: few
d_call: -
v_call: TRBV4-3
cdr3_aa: CASSQDYKGTNSPLHF
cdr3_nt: TGCGCCAGCAGCCAAGATTATAAGGGGACAAATTCACCCCTCCACTTT

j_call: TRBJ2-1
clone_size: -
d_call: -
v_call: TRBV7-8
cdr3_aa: CASSLDKNEQFF
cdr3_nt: TGTGCCAGCAGCTTAGATAAAAATGAGCAGTTCTTC

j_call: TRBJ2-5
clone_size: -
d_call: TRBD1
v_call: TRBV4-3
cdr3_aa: CASSQERTGTTQYF
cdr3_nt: TGCGCCAGCAGCCAAGAACGGACAGGGACGACCCAGTACTTC

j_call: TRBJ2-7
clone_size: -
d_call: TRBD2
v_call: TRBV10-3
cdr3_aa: CAISESGGEPYEQYF
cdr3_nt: TGTGCCATCAGTGAGAGCGGGGGGGAGCCCTACGAGCAGTACTTC

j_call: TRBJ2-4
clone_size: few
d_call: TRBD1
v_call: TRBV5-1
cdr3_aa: CASSLGGTGSDIQYF
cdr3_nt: TGCGCCAGCAGCTTGGGCGGGACAGGTAGTGACATTCAGTACTTC

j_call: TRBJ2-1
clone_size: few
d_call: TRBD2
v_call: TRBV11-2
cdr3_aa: CASSSNLGEGLPGGNEQFF
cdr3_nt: TGTGCCAGCAGCTCCAATTTGGGGGAGGGACTCCCTGGGGGGAATGAGCAGTTCTTC

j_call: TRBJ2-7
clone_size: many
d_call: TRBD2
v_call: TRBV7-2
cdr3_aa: CASSLGLAGAYEQYF
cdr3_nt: TGTGCCAGCAGCTTAGGACTAGCGGGAGCCTACGAGCAGTACTTC

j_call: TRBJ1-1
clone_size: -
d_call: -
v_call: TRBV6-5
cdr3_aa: CASSYPRVELNTEAFF
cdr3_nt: TGTGCCAGCAGTTACCCGAGGGTTGAGTTGAACACTGAAGCTTTCTTT

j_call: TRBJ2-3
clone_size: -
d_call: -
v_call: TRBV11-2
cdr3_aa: CASSEGWGTDTQYF
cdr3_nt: TGTGCCAGCAGCGAGGGGTGGGGCACAGATACGCAGTATTTT

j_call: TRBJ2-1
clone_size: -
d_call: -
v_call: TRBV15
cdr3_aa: CAIRDPRSSYNEQFF
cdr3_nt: TGTGCCATCCGAGACCCAAGGAGCTCCTACAATGAGCAGTTCTTC

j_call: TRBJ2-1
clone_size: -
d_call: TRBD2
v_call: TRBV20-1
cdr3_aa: CSARSLAGQSYNEQFF
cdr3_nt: TGCAGTGCGAGATCTTTAGCGGGGCAGTCCTACAATGAGCAGTTCTTC

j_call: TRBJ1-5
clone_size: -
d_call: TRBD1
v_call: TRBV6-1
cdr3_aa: CASEATGLGNQPQHF
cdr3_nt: TGTGCCAGCGAAGCGACAGGGTTAGGGAATCAGCCCCAGCATTTT

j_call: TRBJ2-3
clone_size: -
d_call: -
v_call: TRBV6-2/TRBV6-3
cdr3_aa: CASSYSTLRSEDTQYF
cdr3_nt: TGTGCCAGCAGTTACTCTACTCTAAGGTCAGAAGATACGCAGTATTTT

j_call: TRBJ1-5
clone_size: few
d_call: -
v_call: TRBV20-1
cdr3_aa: CSASSPRGGNQPQHF
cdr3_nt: TGCAGTGCTAGCAGCCCCAGGGGCGGCAATCAGCCCCAGCATTTT

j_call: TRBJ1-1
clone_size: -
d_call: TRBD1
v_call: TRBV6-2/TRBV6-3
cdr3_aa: CASSHTQGARTEAFF
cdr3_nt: TGTGCCAGCAGTCACACACAGGGGGCGCGAACTGAAGCTTTCTTT

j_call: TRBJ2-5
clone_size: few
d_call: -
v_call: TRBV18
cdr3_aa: CASSPFLGQETQYF
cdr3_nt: TGTGCCAGCTCACCATTCCTGGGACAAGAGACCCAGTACTTC

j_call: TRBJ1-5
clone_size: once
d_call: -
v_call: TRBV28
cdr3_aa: CASSWDQRNQPQHF
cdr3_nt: TGTGCCAGCAGTTGGGACCAACGGAATCAGCCCCAGCATTTT

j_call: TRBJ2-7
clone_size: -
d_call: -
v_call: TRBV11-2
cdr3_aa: CASSFGAALTYEQYF
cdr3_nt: TGTGCCAGCAGCTTTGGGGCAGCCCTTACCTACGAGCAGTACTTC

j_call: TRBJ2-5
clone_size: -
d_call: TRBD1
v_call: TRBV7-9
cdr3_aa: CASKSDQGEETQYF
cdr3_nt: TGTGCCAGCAAATCCGATCAGGGGGAAGAGACCCAGTACTTC

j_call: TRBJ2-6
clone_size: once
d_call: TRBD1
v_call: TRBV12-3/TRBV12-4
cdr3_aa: CASRSRDRGPGANVLTF
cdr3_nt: TGTGCCAGCAGGAGCCGGGACAGGGGGCCCGGGGCCAACGTCCTGACTTTC

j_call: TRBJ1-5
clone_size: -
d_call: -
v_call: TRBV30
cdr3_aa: CAWSKEGNQPQHF
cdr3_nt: TGTGCCTGGAGTAAGGAAGGGAATCAGCCCCAGCATTTT

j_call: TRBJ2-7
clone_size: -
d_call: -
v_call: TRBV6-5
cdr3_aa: CASMGMRDEQYF
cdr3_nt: TGTGCCAGCATGGGCATGCGGGACGAGCAGTACTTC

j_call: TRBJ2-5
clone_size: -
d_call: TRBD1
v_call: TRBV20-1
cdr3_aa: CSATDGDREETQYF
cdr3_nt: TGCAGTGCTACAGACGGGGACAGGGAAGAGACCCAGTACTTC

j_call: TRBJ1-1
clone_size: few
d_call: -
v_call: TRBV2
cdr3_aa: CASRTQGNTEAFF
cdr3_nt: TGTGCCAGCAGGACACAGGGGAACACTGAAGCTTTCTTT

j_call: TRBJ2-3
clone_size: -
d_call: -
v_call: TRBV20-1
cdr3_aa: CSASFGSRGTDTQYF
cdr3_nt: TGCAGTGCTAGTTTCGGGAGCAGGGGCACAGATACGCAGTATTTT

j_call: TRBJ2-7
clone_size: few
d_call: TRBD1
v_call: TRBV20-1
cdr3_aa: CSARRDRYEQYF
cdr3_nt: TGCAGTGCTAGGAGGGACAGGTACGAGCAGTACTTC

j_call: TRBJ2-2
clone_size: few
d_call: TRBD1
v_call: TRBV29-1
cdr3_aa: CSVQGARNTGELFF
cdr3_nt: TGCAGCGTCCAGGGGGCGCGGAACACCGGGGAGCTGTTTTTT

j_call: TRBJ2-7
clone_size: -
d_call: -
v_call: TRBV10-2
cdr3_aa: CASSGPKLDEQYF
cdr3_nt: TGCGCCAGCAGTGGTCCTAAGCTGGACGAGCAGTACTTC

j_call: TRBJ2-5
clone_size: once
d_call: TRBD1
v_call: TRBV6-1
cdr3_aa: CASSLRTGARETQYF
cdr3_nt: TGTGCCAGCAGCCTACGGACAGGGGCCCGGGAGACCCAGTACTTC

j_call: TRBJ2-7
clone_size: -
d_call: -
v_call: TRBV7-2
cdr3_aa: CASSLAVQPYEQYF
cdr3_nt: TGTGCCAGCAGCTTAGCAGTCCAGCCCTACGAGCAGTACTTC

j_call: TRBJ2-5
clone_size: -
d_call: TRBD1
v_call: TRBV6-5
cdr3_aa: CASSYDRGVETQYF
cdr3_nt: TGTGCCAGCAGTTACGACAGGGGAGTTGAGACCCAGTACTTC

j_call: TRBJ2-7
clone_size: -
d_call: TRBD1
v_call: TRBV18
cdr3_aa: CASSPREDRGIDEQYF
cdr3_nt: TGTGCCAGCTCACCACGAGAGGACAGGGGAATTGACGAGCAGTACTTC